The entry that follows covers one T cell receptor beta chain sequence. Its antigen is undetermined. The source of the sample is a study of CXCR3-negative and CXCR3-positive naive CD8 T cells. Broader study findings: Relative to memory CD8+ cells, whose diversity was much lower, both naive subsets had comparably high diversity.

Via 5' RACE with UMI labels, TRB cDNA libraries were prepared. Using the 5' RACE reads, TCRdb records one entry per CDR3 protein without DNA. The table lists 70,000 to 95,000 distinct CDR3 sequences. The clonotype originates from a human donor in good health. Some clones in this sample may be carry-over from other donors' samples. The sample comprised naive CXCR3- CD8+ T cells from blood. Subset: CD45RO-CCR7+CD27+CD95- naive CD8+ T cells lacking CXCR3 (TNR3-).

The CDR3 protein is CASSYSPGNYGYTF. The V and J genes are TRBV6-5 and TRBJ1-2; there is no DNA to check the TCRdb D call of TRBD1. From germline, CDR1 is MNHEY and CDR2 SVGAGI. CDR3 length: 14 amino acids.